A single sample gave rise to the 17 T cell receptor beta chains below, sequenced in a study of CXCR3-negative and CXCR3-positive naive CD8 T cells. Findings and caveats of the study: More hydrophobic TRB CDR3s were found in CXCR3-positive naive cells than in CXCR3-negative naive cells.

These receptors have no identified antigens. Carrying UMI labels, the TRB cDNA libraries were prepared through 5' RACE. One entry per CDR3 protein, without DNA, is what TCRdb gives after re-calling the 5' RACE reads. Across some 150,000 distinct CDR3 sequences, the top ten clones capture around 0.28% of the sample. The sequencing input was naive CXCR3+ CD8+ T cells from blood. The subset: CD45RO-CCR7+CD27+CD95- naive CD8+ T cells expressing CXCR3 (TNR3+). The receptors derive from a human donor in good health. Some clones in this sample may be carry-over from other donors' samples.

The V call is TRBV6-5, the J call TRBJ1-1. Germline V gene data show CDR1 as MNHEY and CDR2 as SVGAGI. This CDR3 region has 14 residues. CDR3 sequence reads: CASSYTDENTEAFF.

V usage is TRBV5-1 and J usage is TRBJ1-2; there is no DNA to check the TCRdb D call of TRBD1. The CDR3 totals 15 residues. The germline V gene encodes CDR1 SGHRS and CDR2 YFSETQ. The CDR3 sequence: CASSFFPDSNYGYTF.

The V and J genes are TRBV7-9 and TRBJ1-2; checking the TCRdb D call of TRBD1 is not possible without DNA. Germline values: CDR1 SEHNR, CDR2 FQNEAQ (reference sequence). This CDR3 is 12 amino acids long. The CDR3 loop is CASSGTPAGYTF.

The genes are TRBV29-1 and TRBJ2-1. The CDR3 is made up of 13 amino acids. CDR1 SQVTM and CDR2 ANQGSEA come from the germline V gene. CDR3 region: CSVEWVPYNEQFF.

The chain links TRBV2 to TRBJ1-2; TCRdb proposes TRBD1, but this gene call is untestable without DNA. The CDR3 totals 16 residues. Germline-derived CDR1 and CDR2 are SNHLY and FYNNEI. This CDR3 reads CASRPVTFPANYGYTF.

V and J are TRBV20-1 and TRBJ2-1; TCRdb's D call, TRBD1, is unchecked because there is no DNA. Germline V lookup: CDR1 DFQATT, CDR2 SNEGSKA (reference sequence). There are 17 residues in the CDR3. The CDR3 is CSAREPKTGSSYNEQFF.

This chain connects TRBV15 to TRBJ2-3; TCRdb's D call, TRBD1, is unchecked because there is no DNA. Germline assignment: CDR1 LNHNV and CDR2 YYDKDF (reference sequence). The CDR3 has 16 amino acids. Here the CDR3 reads CATRGGVFSSTDTQYF.

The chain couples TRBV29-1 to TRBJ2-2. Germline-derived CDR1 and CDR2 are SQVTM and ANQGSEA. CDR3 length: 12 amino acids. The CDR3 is CSVVLGTGELFF.

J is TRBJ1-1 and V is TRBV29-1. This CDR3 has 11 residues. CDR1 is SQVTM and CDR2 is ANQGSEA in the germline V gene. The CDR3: CSVRVNTEAFF.

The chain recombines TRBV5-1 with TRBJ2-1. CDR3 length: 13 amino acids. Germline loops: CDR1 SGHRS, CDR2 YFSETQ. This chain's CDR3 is CASSLDNYNEQFF.

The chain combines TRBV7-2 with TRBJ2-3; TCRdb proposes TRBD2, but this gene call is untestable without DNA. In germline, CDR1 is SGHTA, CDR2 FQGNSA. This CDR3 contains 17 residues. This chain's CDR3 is CASSRSPGLAGGDTQYF.

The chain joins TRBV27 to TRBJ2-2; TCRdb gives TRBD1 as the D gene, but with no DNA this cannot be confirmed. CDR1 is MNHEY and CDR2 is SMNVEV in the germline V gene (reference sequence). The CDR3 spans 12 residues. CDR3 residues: CASRPGGGELFF.

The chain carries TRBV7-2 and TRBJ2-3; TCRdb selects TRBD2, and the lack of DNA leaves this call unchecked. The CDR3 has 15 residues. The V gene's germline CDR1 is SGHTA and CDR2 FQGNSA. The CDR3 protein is CASSFLVSSTDTQYF.

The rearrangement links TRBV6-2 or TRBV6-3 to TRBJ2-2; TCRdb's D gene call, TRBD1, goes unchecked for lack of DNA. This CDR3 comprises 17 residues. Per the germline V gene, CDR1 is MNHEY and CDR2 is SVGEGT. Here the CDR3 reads CASSYSGTGTATGELFF.

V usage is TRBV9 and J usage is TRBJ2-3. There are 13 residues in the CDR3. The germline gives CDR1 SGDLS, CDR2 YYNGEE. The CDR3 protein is CASSDWSTDTQYF.

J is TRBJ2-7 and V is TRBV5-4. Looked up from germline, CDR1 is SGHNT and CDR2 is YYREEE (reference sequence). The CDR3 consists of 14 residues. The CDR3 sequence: CASSLGQVSYEQYF.

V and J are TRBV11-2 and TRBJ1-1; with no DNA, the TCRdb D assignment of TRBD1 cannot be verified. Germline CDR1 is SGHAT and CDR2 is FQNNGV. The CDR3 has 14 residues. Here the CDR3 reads CASNLQGTNTEAFF.